The rows below give T cell receptor beta chains drawn from one sample of a study of blood T cell repertoires in COVID-19. Sequencing used immunoSEQ multiplex PCR; TCRdb keeps in-frame clones, though not all of them. The table has roughly 100,000 clones, approximately 81% seen once. Sequencing was performed on peripheral blood. The receptors were sampled from a man of 80 years or more with acute or convalescent COVID-19. The CDR3 runs from the conserved cysteine through the conserved F or W. The D gene is left open where the match is weak. Clone sizes are given selectively: once, few, many, or a class where the clone is expanded.

clone_size: NA; v_call: TRBV6-1; d_call: TRBD2; j_call: TRBJ2-1; cdr3_aa: CASSEPSGTYNEQFF; cdr3_nt: TGTGCCAGCAGTGAACCTAGCGGGACTTACAATGAGCAGTTCTTC
clone_size: NA; v_call: TRBV7-9; d_call: TRBD2; j_call: TRBJ2-1; cdr3_aa: CASTTTSGRIYNEQFF; cdr3_nt: TGTGCCAGCACCACAACTAGCGGGAGGATTTACAATGAGCAGTTCTTC
clone_size: NA; v_call: TRBV18; d_call: NA; j_call: TRBJ2-2; cdr3_aa: CASSPDRTGELFF; cdr3_nt: TGTGCCAGCTCACCCGACAGGACCGGGGAGCTGTTTTTT
clone_size: NA; v_call: TRBV7-3; d_call: TRBD2; j_call: TRBJ2-7; cdr3_aa: CASSPRGLAGVGEQYF; cdr3_nt: TGTGCCAGCAGCCCCCGGGGACTAGCGGGAGTGGGCGAGCAGTACTTC
clone_size: NA; v_call: TRBV3-1/TRBV3-2; d_call: NA; j_call: TRBJ1-2; cdr3_aa: CASSQATGIYGYTF; cdr3_nt: TGTGCCAGCAGCCAAGCCACAGGGATCTATGGCTACACCTTC
clone_size: few; v_call: TRBV28; d_call: NA; j_call: TRBJ1-5; cdr3_aa: CASSLWVGLNQPQHF; cdr3_nt: TGTGCCAGCAGTTTATGGGTCGGACTTAATCAGCCCCAGCATTTT
clone_size: NA; v_call: TRBV11-2; d_call: NA; j_call: TRBJ1-5; cdr3_aa: CASSLSASGSNQPQHF; cdr3_nt: TGTGCCAGCAGTCTAAGCGCCTCCGGGAGCAATCAGCCCCAGCATTTT
clone_size: few; v_call: TRBV18; d_call: TRBD2; j_call: TRBJ2-7; cdr3_aa: CASSATSGRAYEQYF; cdr3_nt: TGTGCCAGCTCAGCGACTAGCGGGAGGGCCTACGAGCAGTACTTC
clone_size: NA; v_call: TRBV18; d_call: NA; j_call: TRBJ2-4; cdr3_aa: CASSPQAPLAKNIQYF; cdr3_nt: TGTGCCAGCTCACCGCAGGCGCCCTTAGCCAAAAACATTCAGTACTTC
clone_size: many; v_call: TRBV29-1; d_call: TRBD1; j_call: TRBJ2-3; cdr3_aa: CSVESFSGQGTDTQYF; cdr3_nt: TGCAGCGTTGAAAGTTTTAGCGGACAGGGAACAGATACGCAGTATTTT
clone_size: once; v_call: TRBV6-5; d_call: TRBD1; j_call: TRBJ1-5; cdr3_aa: CASSSHRGYGNQPQHF; cdr3_nt: TGTGCCAGCAGTTCCCACAGGGGGTACGGCAATCAGCCCCAGCATTTT
clone_size: once; v_call: TRBV7-9; d_call: TRBD1; j_call: TRBJ1-2; cdr3_aa: CASSLIGQGNYGYTF; cdr3_nt: TGTGCCAGCAGCTTAATCGGACAGGGGAACTATGGCTACACCTTC
clone_size: NA; v_call: TRBV4-1; d_call: NA; j_call: TRBJ2-2; cdr3_aa: CASSRGGNTGELFF; cdr3_nt: TGCGCCAGCAGCAGGGGCGGGAACACCGGGGAGCTGTTTTTT
clone_size: NA; v_call: TRBV3-1/TRBV3-2; d_call: TRBD1; j_call: TRBJ2-7; cdr3_aa: CASSRVQGAHEQYF; cdr3_nt: TGTGCCAGCAGCCGAGTACAGGGGGCCCACGAGCAGTACTTC
clone_size: NA; v_call: TRBV2; d_call: NA; j_call: TRBJ1-2; cdr3_aa: CASSEYRRVGYTF; cdr3_nt: TGTGCCAGCAGTGAATACCGGCGGGTTGGCTACACCTTC
clone_size: NA; v_call: TRBV30; d_call: TRBD1; j_call: TRBJ1-1; cdr3_aa: CAWSATGETEAFF; cdr3_nt: TGTGCCTGGAGCGCGACAGGGGAAACTGAAGCTTTCTTT
clone_size: NA; v_call: TRBV11-2; d_call: NA; j_call: TRBJ2-7; cdr3_aa: CASSFSESSYEQYF; cdr3_nt: TGTGCCAGCAGCTTTTCGGAGAGCTCCTACGAGCAGTACTTC
clone_size: NA; v_call: TRBV19; d_call: NA; j_call: TRBJ2-4; cdr3_aa: CASRVSGVPKNIQYF; cdr3_nt: TGTGCCAGTAGAGTTTCGGGGGTACCCAAAAACATTCAGTACTTC
clone_size: NA; v_call: TRBV5-4; d_call: TRBD1; j_call: TRBJ1-2; cdr3_aa: CASSLLRDSYGYTF; cdr3_nt: TGTGCCAGCAGCTTGTTGCGGGACAGCTATGGCTACACCTTC
clone_size: NA; v_call: TRBV19; d_call: TRBD1; j_call: TRBJ2-1; cdr3_aa: CASSRDRGDEQFF; cdr3_nt: TGTGCCAGTAGTAGAGACAGGGGTGATGAGCAGTTCTTC
clone_size: NA; v_call: TRBV24-1; d_call: NA; j_call: TRBJ2-7; cdr3_aa: CATSDSRTYEQYF; cdr3_nt: TGTGCCACCAGTGATTCTAGGACCTACGAGCAGTACTTC
clone_size: NA; v_call: TRBV7-2; d_call: NA; j_call: TRBJ1-2; cdr3_aa: CASSLGDYGYTF; cdr3_nt: TGTGCCAGCAGCTTAGGCGACTATGGCTACACCTTC
clone_size: NA; v_call: TRBV4-1; d_call: NA; j_call: TRBJ1-2; cdr3_aa: CASSRNSGTPNGYTF; cdr3_nt: TGCGCCAGCAGCCGTAACTCCGGGACACCGAATGGCTACACCTTC
clone_size: NA; v_call: TRBV15; d_call: NA; j_call: TRBJ2-5; cdr3_aa: CATSSSSPGVVYF; cdr3_nt: TGTGCCACCAGCAGTTCCTCCCCCGGTGTGGTTTACTTC
clone_size: few; v_call: TRBV5-1; d_call: TRBD1; j_call: TRBJ1-1; cdr3_aa: CASSPDRATEAFF; cdr3_nt: TGCGCCAGCAGCCCGGACAGGGCGACTGAAGCTTTCTTT
clone_size: NA; v_call: TRBV19; d_call: NA; j_call: TRBJ2-4; cdr3_aa: CASSNPSVAKNIQYF; cdr3_nt: TGTGCCAGTAGTAACCCTAGCGTGGCCAAAAACATTCAGTACTTC
clone_size: NA; v_call: TRBV6-4; d_call: NA; j_call: TRBJ2-2; cdr3_aa: CASAPRGYGTGELFF; cdr3_nt: TGTGCCAGCGCACCTAGGGGTTATGGCACCGGGGAGCTGTTTTTT
clone_size: NA; v_call: TRBV6-5; d_call: NA; j_call: TRBJ1-2; cdr3_aa: CACSRGDYGYTF; cdr3_nt: TGTGCCTGCTCCCGGGGGGACTATGGCTACACCTTC
clone_size: NA; v_call: TRBV6-2/TRBV6-3; d_call: NA; j_call: TRBJ2-6; cdr3_aa: CASSYPGDSGANVLTF; cdr3_nt: TGTGCCAGCAGTTACCCGGGAGACTCTGGGGCCAACGTCCTGACTTTC
clone_size: once; v_call: TRBV6-4; d_call: TRBD1; j_call: TRBJ1-2; cdr3_aa: CASSEVAGGYYGYTF; cdr3_nt: TGTGCCAGCAGTGAAGTGGCAGGGGGCTACTATGGCTACACCTTC
clone_size: NA; v_call: TRBV6-1; d_call: NA; j_call: TRBJ1-2; cdr3_aa: CASSETVRRGYTF; cdr3_nt: TGTGCCAGCAGTGAAACTGTCCGGAGGGGCTACACCTTC
clone_size: once; v_call: TRBV7-9; d_call: TRBD1; j_call: TRBJ1-1; cdr3_aa: CASSQSGGGGFREGAFF; cdr3_nt: TGTGCCAGCAGCCAATCAGGGGGAGGAGGGTTCCGTGAAGGAGCTTTCTTT
clone_size: NA; v_call: TRBV2; d_call: NA; j_call: TRBJ2-3; cdr3_aa: CASQKSTDTQYF; cdr3_nt: TGTGCCAGCCAGAAATCCACAGATACGCAGTATTTT
clone_size: NA; v_call: TRBV7-9; d_call: TRBD1; j_call: TRBJ2-3; cdr3_aa: CASSLRGQGARGDTQYF; cdr3_nt: TGTGCCAGCAGCTTAAGGGGACAGGGGGCTAGAGGGGATACGCAGTATTTT
clone_size: NA; v_call: TRBV7-2; d_call: NA; j_call: TRBJ1-3; cdr3_aa: CASSGSRVGSGNTIYF; cdr3_nt: TGTGCCAGCAGCGGGAGTAGGGTTGGGAGCGGAAACACCATATATTTT
clone_size: NA; v_call: TRBV27; d_call: TRBD2; j_call: TRBJ2-2; cdr3_aa: CASSPEWGRVNTGELFF; cdr3_nt: TGTGCCAGCAGTCCCGAATGGGGGAGGGTCAACACCGGGGAGCTGTTTTTT
clone_size: NA; v_call: TRBV28; d_call: NA; j_call: TRBJ2-7; cdr3_aa: CASSLWSQGTYEQYF; cdr3_nt: TGTGCCAGCAGTTTATGGAGTCAGGGGACCTACGAGCAGTACTTC
clone_size: NA; v_call: TRBV6-1; d_call: TRBD1; j_call: TRBJ1-1; cdr3_aa: CASGDRGTAEAFF; cdr3_nt: TGTGCCAGCGGTGACAGGGGTACCGCTGAAGCTTTCTTT
clone_size: once; v_call: TRBV27; d_call: NA; j_call: TRBJ1-6; cdr3_aa: CASSFLTEPLHF; cdr3_nt: TGTGCCAGCAGTTTCCTCACAGAGCCCCTCCACTTT
clone_size: NA; v_call: TRBV7-2; d_call: TRBD1; j_call: TRBJ1-2; cdr3_aa: CASSRQGYNGYTF; cdr3_nt: TGTGCCAGCAGCCGACAGGGGTATAATGGCTACACCTTC
clone_size: NA; v_call: TRBV14; d_call: NA; j_call: TRBJ1-1; cdr3_aa: CASSQVRPLAGTEAFF; cdr3_nt: TGTGCCAGCAGCCAAGTACGACCACTAGCGGGGACTGAAGCTTTCTTT
clone_size: once; v_call: TRBV15; d_call: TRBD1; j_call: TRBJ1-1; cdr3_aa: CATSRHGQGSEAFF; cdr3_nt: TGTGCCACCAGCCGTCATGGACAGGGATCTGAAGCTTTCTTT
clone_size: NA; v_call: TRBV2; d_call: TRBD1; j_call: TRBJ2-1; cdr3_aa: CASTTGASSYNEQFF; cdr3_nt: TGTGCCAGTACAACAGGGGCCAGCTCCTACAATGAGCAGTTCTTC
clone_size: NA; v_call: TRBV2; d_call: NA; j_call: TRBJ2-1; cdr3_aa: CASSLADVTYNEQFF; cdr3_nt: TGTGCCAGCAGTTTAGCTGATGTAACCTACAATGAGCAGTTCTTC
clone_size: NA; v_call: TRBV5-1; d_call: NA; j_call: TRBJ2-3; cdr3_aa: CASVGGGGTDTQYF; cdr3_nt: TGCGCCAGCGTTGGCGGAGGGGGCACAGATACGCAGTATTTT
clone_size: NA; v_call: TRBV30; d_call: TRBD1; j_call: TRBJ2-7; cdr3_aa: CAWSVKGQGPLGYF; cdr3_nt: TGTGCCTGGAGTGTAAAGGGACAGGGCCCCCTTGGGTACTTC
clone_size: NA; v_call: TRBV11-2; d_call: NA; j_call: TRBJ2-2; cdr3_aa: CASSFLNTGELFF; cdr3_nt: TGTGCCAGCAGCTTTCTGAACACCGGGGAGCTGTTTTTT
clone_size: NA; v_call: TRBV7-6; d_call: TRBD2; j_call: TRBJ2-6; cdr3_aa: CASSLARGAGANVLTF; cdr3_nt: TGTGCCAGCAGCTTAGCGCGGGGGGCTGGGGCCAACGTCCTGACTTTC
clone_size: once; v_call: TRBV6-1; d_call: NA; j_call: TRBJ1-5; cdr3_aa: CASSESRRSNQPQHF; cdr3_nt: TGTGCCAGCAGTGAATCGAGGAGGAGCAATCAGCCCCAGCATTTT
clone_size: NA; v_call: TRBV7-2; d_call: TRBD1; j_call: TRBJ1-2; cdr3_aa: CASSPRRQGGYGYTF; cdr3_nt: TGTGCCAGCAGCCCTCGCCGACAGGGGGGCTATGGCTACACCTTC
clone_size: many; v_call: TRBV28; d_call: NA; j_call: TRBJ1-1; cdr3_aa: CASSSRGRVVSTEAFF; cdr3_nt: TGTGCCAGCAGTTCCCGGGGTAGAGTAGTAAGCACTGAAGCTTTCTTT
clone_size: NA; v_call: TRBV6-5; d_call: TRBD2; j_call: TRBJ2-1; cdr3_aa: CASRWTSGRASEQFF; cdr3_nt: TGTGCCAGCAGGTGGACTAGCGGGAGGGCCAGTGAGCAGTTCTTC
clone_size: NA; v_call: TRBV28; d_call: NA; j_call: TRBJ2-1; cdr3_aa: CASWGLYSYNEQFF; cdr3_nt: TGTGCCAGCTGGGGCTTGTACTCCTACAATGAGCAGTTCTTC
clone_size: NA; v_call: TRBV5-1; d_call: NA; j_call: TRBJ1-4; cdr3_aa: CASGSESRDEKLFF; cdr3_nt: TGCGCCAGCGGTTCGGAGTCCAGGGATGAAAAACTGTTTTTT
clone_size: NA; v_call: TRBV27; d_call: NA; j_call: TRBJ1-2; cdr3_aa: CASSRRGEIYYGYTF; cdr3_nt: TGTGCCAGCAGTCGGCGGGGTGAGATCTACTATGGCTACACCTTC
clone_size: once; v_call: TRBV5-5; d_call: NA; j_call: TRBJ1-4; cdr3_aa: CASSFSVSEKLFF; cdr3_nt: TGTGCCAGCAGCTTTAGCGTGAGTGAAAAACTGTTTTTT
clone_size: NA; v_call: TRBV7-9; d_call: NA; j_call: TRBJ1-2; cdr3_aa: CASSFGARAGGYTF; cdr3_nt: TGTGCCAGCAGCTTTGGGGCTAGGGCGGGAGGCTACACCTTC
clone_size: NA; v_call: TRBV6-2/TRBV6-3; d_call: NA; j_call: TRBJ2-7; cdr3_aa: CASSYSASANYEQYF; cdr3_nt: TGTGCCAGCAGTTACTCGGCTAGCGCCAACTACGAGCAGTACTTC
clone_size: NA; v_call: TRBV28; d_call: TRBD2; j_call: TRBJ2-7; cdr3_aa: CASSPGTSGTSYEQYF; cdr3_nt: TGTGCCAGCAGTCCCGGGACTAGCGGGACGTCCTACGAGCAGTACTTC
clone_size: NA; v_call: TRBV7-2; d_call: NA; j_call: TRBJ1-1; cdr3_aa: CASSGLTGTEAFF; cdr3_nt: TGTGCCAGCAGCGGACTGACGGGAACTGAAGCTTTCTTT